This T cell receptor beta chain was sequenced during a study of blood T cell repertoires in COVID-19. About the research overall: Donors in the United States, Italy and Spain gave samples during acute or convalescent COVID-19. In each case, the material was cDNA or gDNA derived from T cells, B-cell-depleted T cells, or PBMCs.

In the original workflow: How many nucleated cells were present was estimated from reference gene primer amplification. Assay: immunoSEQ multiplex PCR; the TCRdb copy retains only in-frame clones and omits some. V and J calls and clone size come straight from that table; D and trimming were deduced from the DNA. The table includes roughly 180,000 clones, 80% to 90% detected once. This CDR3 region has 15 residues. CDR1 and CDR2 from the germline V gene are MDHEN and SYDVKM. The J segment lost 4 bases and the V segment lost 3 bases, leaving 4 bases of the junction unmatched. This receptor was obtained from a man aged 55-75 years with acute or convalescent COVID-19. The sequencing sample was made of peripheral blood. The chain links TRBV28 to TRBJ2-3, with 10 bases matching TRBD2. The CDR3 DNA reads TGTGCCAGCAGTTTGGGAGGGACTAGCGCAGATACGCAGTATTTT. Its translation: CASSLGGTSADTQYF.